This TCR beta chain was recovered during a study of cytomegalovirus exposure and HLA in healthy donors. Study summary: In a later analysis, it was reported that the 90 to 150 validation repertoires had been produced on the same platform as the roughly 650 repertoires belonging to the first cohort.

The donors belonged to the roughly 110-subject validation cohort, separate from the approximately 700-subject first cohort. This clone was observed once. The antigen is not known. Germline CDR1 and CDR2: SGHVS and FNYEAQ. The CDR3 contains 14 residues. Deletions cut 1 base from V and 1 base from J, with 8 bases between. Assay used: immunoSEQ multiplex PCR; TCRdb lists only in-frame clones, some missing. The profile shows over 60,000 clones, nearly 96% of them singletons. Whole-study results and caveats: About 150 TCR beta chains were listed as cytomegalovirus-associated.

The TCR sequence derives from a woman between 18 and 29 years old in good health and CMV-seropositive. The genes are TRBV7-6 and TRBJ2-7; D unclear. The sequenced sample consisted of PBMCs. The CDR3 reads CASSLGGKSYEQYF. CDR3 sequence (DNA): TGTGCCAGCAGCTTAGGAGGCAAGTCCTACGAGCAGTACTTC.